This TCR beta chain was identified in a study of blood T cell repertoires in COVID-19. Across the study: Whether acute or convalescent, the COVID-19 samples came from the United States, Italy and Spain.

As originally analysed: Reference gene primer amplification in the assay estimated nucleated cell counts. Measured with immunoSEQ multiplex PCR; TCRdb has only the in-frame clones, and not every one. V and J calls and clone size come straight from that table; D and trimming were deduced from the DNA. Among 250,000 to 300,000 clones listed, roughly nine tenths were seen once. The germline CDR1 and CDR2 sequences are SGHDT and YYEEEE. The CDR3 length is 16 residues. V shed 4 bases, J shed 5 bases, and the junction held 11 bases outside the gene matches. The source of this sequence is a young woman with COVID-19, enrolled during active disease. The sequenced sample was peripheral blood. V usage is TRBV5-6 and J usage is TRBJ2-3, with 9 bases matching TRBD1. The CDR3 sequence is CASSPLWDREGDTQYF. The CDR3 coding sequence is TGTGCCAGCAGCCCCCTTTGGGACAGGGAAGGAGATACGCAGTATTTT.